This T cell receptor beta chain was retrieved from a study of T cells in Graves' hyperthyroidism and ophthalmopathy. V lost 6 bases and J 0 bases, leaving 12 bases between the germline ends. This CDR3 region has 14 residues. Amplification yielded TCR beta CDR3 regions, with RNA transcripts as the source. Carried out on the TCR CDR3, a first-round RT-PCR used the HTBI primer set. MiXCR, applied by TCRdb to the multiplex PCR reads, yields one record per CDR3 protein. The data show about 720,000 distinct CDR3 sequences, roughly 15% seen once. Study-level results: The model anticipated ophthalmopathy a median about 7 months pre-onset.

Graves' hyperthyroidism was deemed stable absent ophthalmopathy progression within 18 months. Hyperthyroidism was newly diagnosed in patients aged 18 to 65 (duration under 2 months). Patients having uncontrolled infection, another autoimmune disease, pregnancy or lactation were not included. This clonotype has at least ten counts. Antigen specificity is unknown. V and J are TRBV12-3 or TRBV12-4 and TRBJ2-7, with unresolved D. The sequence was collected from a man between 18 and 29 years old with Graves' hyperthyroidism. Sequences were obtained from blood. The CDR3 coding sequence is TGTGCCAGCAGCCCGCCGGACGGCTCCTACGAGCAGTACTTC. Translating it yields CASSPPDGSYEQYF.